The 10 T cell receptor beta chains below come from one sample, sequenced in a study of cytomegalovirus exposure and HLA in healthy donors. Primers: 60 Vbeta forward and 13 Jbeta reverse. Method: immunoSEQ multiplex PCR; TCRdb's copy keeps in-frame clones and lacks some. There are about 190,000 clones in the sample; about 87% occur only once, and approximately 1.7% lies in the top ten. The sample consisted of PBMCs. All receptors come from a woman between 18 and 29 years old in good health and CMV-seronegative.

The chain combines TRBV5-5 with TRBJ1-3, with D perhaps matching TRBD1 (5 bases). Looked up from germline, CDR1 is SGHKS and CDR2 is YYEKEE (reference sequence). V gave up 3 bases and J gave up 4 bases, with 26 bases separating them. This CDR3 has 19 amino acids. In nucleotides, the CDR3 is TGTGCCAGCAGCTGGGACGGCGGGGCGGGGGTTTCGTACGGAAACACCATATATTTT. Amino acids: CASSWDGGAGVSYGNTIYF.

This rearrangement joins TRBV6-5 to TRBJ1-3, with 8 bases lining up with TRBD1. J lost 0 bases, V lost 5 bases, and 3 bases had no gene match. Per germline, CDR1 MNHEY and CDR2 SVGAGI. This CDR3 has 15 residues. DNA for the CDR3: TGTGCCAGCAGTCGTCAGGGGGCCTCTGGAAACACCATATATTTT. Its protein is CASSRQGASGNTIYF.

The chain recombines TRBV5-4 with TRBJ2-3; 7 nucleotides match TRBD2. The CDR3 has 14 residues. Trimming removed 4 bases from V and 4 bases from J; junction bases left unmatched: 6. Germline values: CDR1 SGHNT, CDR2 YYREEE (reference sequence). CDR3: CASSDAGAADTQYF. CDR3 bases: TGTGCCAGCAGCGACGCGGGAGCGGCAGATACGCAGTATTTT. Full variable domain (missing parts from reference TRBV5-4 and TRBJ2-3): ETGVTQSPTHLIKTRGQQVTLRCSSQSGHNTVSWYQQALGQGPQFIFQYYREEENGRGNFPPRFSGLQFPNYSSELNVNALELDDSALYLCASSDAGAADTQYFGPGTRLTVL.

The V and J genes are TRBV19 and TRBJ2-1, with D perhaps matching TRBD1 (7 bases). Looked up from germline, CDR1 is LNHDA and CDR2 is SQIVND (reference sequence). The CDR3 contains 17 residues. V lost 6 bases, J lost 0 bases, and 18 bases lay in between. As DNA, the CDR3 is TGTGCCAGTAGCTTGACAGGGACTTATAGCTCCTACAATGAGCAGTTCTTC. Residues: CASSLTGTYSSYNEQFF.

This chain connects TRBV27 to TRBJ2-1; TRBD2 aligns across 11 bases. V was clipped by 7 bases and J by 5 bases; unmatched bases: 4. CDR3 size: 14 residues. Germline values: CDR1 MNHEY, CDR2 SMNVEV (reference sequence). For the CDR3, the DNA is TGTGCCAGCACCCTAGCGGGGGGAAACAATGAGCAGTTCTTC. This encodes CASTLAGGNNEQFF.

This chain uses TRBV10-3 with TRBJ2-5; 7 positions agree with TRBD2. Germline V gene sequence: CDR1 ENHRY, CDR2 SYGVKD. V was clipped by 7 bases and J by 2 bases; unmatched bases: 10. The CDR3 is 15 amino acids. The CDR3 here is CAIKGAGRGQETQYF. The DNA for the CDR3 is TGTGCCATCAAAGGAGCGGGGCGAGGGCAAGAGACCCAGTACTTC.

The CDR3 loop reads CASSTGGTVPIVNGYTF. Written as DNA, the CDR3 is TGTGCCAGCAGCACAGGCGGGACAGTCCCAATTGTCAACGGCTACACCTTC. The V and J genes are TRBV9 and TRBJ1-2, with 7 bases matching TRBD1. V trimming: 4 bases; J trimming: 8 bases; junction bases outside the gene matches: 20. This CDR3 spans 17 amino acids. Germline CDR1 reads SGDLS; CDR2 reads YYNGEE.

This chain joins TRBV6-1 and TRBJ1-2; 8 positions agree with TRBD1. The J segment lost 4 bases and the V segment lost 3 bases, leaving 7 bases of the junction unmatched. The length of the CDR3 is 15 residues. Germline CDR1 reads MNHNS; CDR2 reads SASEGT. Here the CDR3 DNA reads TGTGCCAGCAGTGAGGGGACAGGCGGATTCTATGGCTACACCTTC. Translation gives CASSEGTGGFYGYTF.

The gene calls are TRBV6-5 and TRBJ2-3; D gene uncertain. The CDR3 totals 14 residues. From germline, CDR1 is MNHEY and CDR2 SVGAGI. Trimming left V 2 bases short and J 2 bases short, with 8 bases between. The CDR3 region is CASSYELNTDTQYF. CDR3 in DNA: TGTGCCAGCAGTTACGAACTTAACACAGATACGCAGTATTTT.

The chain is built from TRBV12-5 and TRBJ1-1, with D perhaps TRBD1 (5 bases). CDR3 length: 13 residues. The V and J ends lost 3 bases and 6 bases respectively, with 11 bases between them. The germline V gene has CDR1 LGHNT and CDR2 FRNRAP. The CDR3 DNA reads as TGTGCTAGTGGTTTAGGGGCCAGGGCTGAAGCTTTCTTT. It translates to CASGLGARAEAFF.